This T cell receptor beta chain was captured by sequencing in a study of T cells in Graves' hyperthyroidism and ophthalmopathy. About the research overall: Initial diagnosis, before any treatment, was when peripheral blood was collected.

Aged 18 to 65, the patients had hyperthyroidism that was newly diagnosed and had lasted under 2 months. This clonotype was seen at least ten times. The CDR3 is made up of 15 amino acids. The trim removed 5 bases at V and 1 base at J, leaving 6 bases unmatched. CDR1 is SGHNT, CDR2 YENEEA, per germline. The CDR3 regions of TCR beta were amplified from RNA transcripts. In the first-round RT-PCR of the TCR CDR3, the HTBI primer set was used. TCRdb ran MiXCR on the multiplex PCR reads and lists one entry per CDR3 protein. This sample has 350,000 to 400,000 distinct CDR3 sequences, with more than 13% found just once.

The sample was blood. This receptor was obtained from a woman aged 25 to 45 with Graves' hyperthyroidism. The V gene is TRBV11-3, the J gene TRBJ2-3, with 7 bases identical to TRBD1. The CDR3 reads CASSLGQTRTDTQYF. The CDR3 coding sequence is TGTGCCAGCAGCCTGGGACAGACCCGCACAGATACGCAGTATTTT.